The text below deals with one T cell receptor (beta chain). Its cognate antigen is unknown. This specimen belongs to a study of T cell responses to AZD1222 COVID-19 vaccine. Study outcomes and limitations: Spike was spanned by vaccine-associated CD4 TCRs, with dominance at 160-218 and 743-854. The study reported that nearly half of spike-specific TCRs target unmutated variant regions. Baseline seropositivity occurred in only a handful of AZD1222 recipients. Donors, mostly white British, included more females; clonal diversity was possibly underestimated.

Germline CDR1 reads SGHRS; CDR2 reads YFSETQ. V was pared by 5 bases and J by 0 bases, with 2 bases of the junction left unmatched. CDR3 size: 15 residues. Here immunoSEQ multiplex PCR was the method, and the copy in TCRdb shows in-frame clones only, minus some. Among about 150,000 clones listed, 93% were seen once. The specimen was peripheral blood, collected on day 0 of AZD1222 vaccination. This sequence originates from an adult in good health. This sequence joins TRBV5-1 and TRBJ1-1, with 12 bases identical to TRBD1. Here the CDR3 reads CASRGTGGLNTEAFF. DNA of the CDR3: TGCGCCAGCAGGGGGACAGGGGGCCTGAACACTGAAGCTTTCTTT.